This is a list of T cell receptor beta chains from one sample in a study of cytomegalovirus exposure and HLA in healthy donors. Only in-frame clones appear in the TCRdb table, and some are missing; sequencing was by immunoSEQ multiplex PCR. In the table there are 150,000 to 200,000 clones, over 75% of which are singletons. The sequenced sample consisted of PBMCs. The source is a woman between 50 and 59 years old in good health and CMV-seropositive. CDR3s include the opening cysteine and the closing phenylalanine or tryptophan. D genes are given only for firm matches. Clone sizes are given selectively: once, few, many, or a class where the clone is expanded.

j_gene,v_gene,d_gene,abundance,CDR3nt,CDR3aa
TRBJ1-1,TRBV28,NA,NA,TGTGCCAGCAGTTTACCGGGGTTGGGGAGGAACACTGAAGCTTTCTTT,CASSLPGLGRNTEAFF
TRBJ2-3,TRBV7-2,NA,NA,TGTGCCAGCAGCTTTACCCCGGGAGATACGCAGTATTTT,CASSFTPGDTQYF
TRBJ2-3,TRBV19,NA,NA,TGTGCCAGTAGTATCTGGGAGAGCACAGATACGCAGTATTTT,CASSIWESTDTQYF
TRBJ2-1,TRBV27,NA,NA,TGTGCCAGCAGCCGGGGGGCCACGTACAATGAGCAGTTCTTC,CASSRGATYNEQFF
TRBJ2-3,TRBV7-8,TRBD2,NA,TGTGCCAGCAGCATACTAGCGGGGGGGCTTGGGAGCACAGATACGCAGTATTTT,CASSILAGGLGSTDTQYF
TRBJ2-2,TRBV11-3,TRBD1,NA,TGTGCCAGCAGCTTTTTCTCCCCGGGACAGGCGAACACCGGGGAGCTGTTTTTT,CASSFFSPGQANTGELFF
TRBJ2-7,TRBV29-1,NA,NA,TGCAGCGTTGGGAGGGCCAGCTCCTACGAGCAGTACTTC,CSVGRASSYEQYF
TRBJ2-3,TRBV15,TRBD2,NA,TGTGCCACCAGCAGGCCACCCGCGGGGGGGGGCACAGATACGCAGTATTTT,CATSRPPAGGGTDTQYF
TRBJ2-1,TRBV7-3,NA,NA,TGTGCCAGCAGCCCATACAGATATTCCTACAATGAGCAGTTCTTC,CASSPYRYSYNEQFF
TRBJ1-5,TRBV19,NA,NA,TGTGCCAGTAGTAACCCCAGGGAGGGCACTAATCAGCCCCAGCATTTT,CASSNPREGTNQPQHF
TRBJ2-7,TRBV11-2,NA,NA,TGTGCCAGCAGCCCGCCCAGGGGCGCGAACTACGAGCAGTACTTC,CASSPPRGANYEQYF
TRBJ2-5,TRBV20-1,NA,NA,TGCAGTTCGGTGGAGGGAGAGACCCAGTACTTC,CSSVEGETQYF
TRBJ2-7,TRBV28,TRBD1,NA,TGTGCCAGCAGGCCGGACAGGGGGCTCTACGAGCAGTACTTC,CASRPDRGLYEQYF
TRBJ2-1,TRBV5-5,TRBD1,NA,TGTGCCAGCAGCCCGGGACAGGTGGATGAGCAGTTCTTC,CASSPGQVDEQFF
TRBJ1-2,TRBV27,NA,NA,TGTGCCAGCATGTTCTCCTCGGGGGGCTACACCTTC,CASMFSSGGYTF
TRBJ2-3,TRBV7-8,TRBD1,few,TGTGCCAGCAGCACCAGACAGGGGATTACAGATACGCAGTATTTT,CASSTRQGITDTQYF
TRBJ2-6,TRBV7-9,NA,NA,TGTGCCAGCAGCCCATCGGTCTCTGGGGCCAACGTCCTGACTTTC,CASSPSVSGANVLTF
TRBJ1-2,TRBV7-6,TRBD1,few,TGTGCCAGCAGCTTATCAGGGGGCTATGGCTACACCTTC,CASSLSGGYGYTF
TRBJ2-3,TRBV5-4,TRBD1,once,TGTGCCAGCAGCAGAGACAGGGGGCCCGCAGATACGCAGTATTTT,CASSRDRGPADTQYF
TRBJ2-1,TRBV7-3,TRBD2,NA,TGTGCCAGCAGCTTAAACCCCCCGACTAGCGGCTCCTACAATGAGCAGTTCTTC,CASSLNPPTSGSYNEQFF
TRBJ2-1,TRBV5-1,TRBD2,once,TGCGCCAGCAGCCAATTAGCGGGGGGGCTATACAATGAGCAGTTCTTC,CASSQLAGGLYNEQFF
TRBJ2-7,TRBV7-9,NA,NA,TGTGCCAGCAGCTTATTGGGAGTTACAACCTACGAGCAGTACTTC,CASSLLGVTTYEQYF
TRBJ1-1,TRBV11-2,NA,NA,TGTGCCAGCAGCCGAACAGGGTACACTGAAGCTTTCTTT,CASSRTGYTEAFF
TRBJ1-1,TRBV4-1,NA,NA,TGCGCCAGCAGCCAAGGTTCGGCAGGGGAAGCTTTCTTT,CASSQGSAGEAFF
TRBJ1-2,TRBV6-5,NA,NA,TGTGCCAGCACCGGGACATATGGCTACACCTTC,CASTGTYGYTF
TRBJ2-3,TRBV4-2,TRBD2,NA,TGTGCCAGCAGCCAGTACGGGAGGGATACGCAGTATTTT,CASSQYGRDTQYF
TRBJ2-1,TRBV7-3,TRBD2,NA,TGTGCCAGCAGCTCGCTAGCGGGAGGACATGAGCAGTTCTTC,CASSSLAGGHEQFF
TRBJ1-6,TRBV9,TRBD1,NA,TGTGCCAGCAGCGCCGGACAGGGACCTTATAATTCACCCCTCCACTTT,CASSAGQGPYNSPLHF